One TCR beta chain is described in this entry. What it binds is not known. With the Oncomine TCR Beta short-read assay, DNA from cultured CD4+ T cells was sequenced. TCRdb reprocessed the PCR reads with MiXCR, giving one entry per CDR3 protein. The repertoire has 9,500 to 15,000 distinct CDR3 sequences, 55% to 65% of them found once; the top ten carry around 7.8%. The germline V gene has CDR1 SEHNR and CDR2 FQNEAQ (reference sequence). CDR3 length equals 14 residues. V was pared by 2 bases and J by 5 bases, with 13 bases between. This sample was taken from a study of vaccination and CD4 T cells after COVID-19. Turning to the study itself: As a positive control, some control cultures were given a CEFX pool, while others were given an HIV-1 Nef pool or no peptide. Overall study results and limits: Convalescent patients' clones that were vaccine-specific were spike mono-reactive in 304 of 307 cases.

The treatment: roughly 11-day PBMC culture with coronavirus spike peptide pools or control peptides (ViraFEST assay). PBMCs, plated at around 1.9 million per well, were grown in the presence of around 10 IU/ml IL-2 and around 10 ug/ml peptide pools. The chain carries TRBV7-9 and TRBJ2-7; tentatively, D is TRBD2 (5 bases). The sequenced sample consisted of CD4+ T cells from blood, cultured in vitro. The sequence came from a human donor who had recovered from COVID-19. DNA of the CDR3: TGTGCCAGCAGCTTAAAAGGGAGTCGCGACGAGCAGTACTTC. Protein sequence: CASSLKGSRDEQYF.